Presented here are 21 T cell receptor beta chains from one specimen sequenced in a study of T cell responses to AZD1222 COVID-19 vaccine. Sequencing used immunoSEQ multiplex PCR; TCRdb keeps in-frame clones, though not all of them. The table has about 150,000 clones, about nine tenths seen once. The sample in question was peripheral blood, obtained on day 0 of AZD1222 vaccination. All receptors derive from an adult in good health.

The chain joins TRBV7-2 to TRBJ1-2, with a weak D call TRBD1 (5 bases). Germline V gives CDR1 SGHTA, CDR2 FQGNSA. This CDR3 spans 14 amino acids. V dropped 5 bases and J dropped 5 bases, with 15 bases sitting between them. In nucleotides, the CDR3 is TGTGCCAGCAGCACCACCAGGGTGGGGTATGGCTACACCTTC. Protein product: CASSTTRVGYGYTF.

The chain recombines TRBV29-1 with TRBJ1-1; 8 bases agree with TRBD1. V lost 5 bases to trimming and J lost 10 bases; unmatched junction nucleotides: 6. CDR3 length: 11 amino acids. Germline loops: CDR1 SQVTM, CDR2 ANQGSEA. Written as DNA, the CDR3 is TGCAGCGTTCGGACAGGGAGAGGAGCTTTCTTT. Protein sequence: CSVRTGRGAFF.

The CDR3 nucleotides are TGTGCCAGCAGCGCCCAGGCAGGGGGGAATCAGCCCCAGCATTTT. This gives the protein CASSAQAGGNQPQHF. The rearrangement joins TRBV7-9 to TRBJ1-5; 7 bases align to TRBD1. V gave up 5 bases and J gave up 4 bases; unmatched junction bases: 8. The germline CDR1 and CDR2 sequences are SEHNR and FQNEAQ (reference sequence). This CDR3 spans 15 amino acids.

The chain couples TRBV5-1 to TRBJ1-1; D possibly corresponds to TRBD1 (5 bases). The CDR3 extends over 15 amino acids. Germline CDR1 reads SGHRS; CDR2 reads YFSETQ. Trimming cost V 2 bases and J 3 bases, with 14 bases left between them. In nucleotides, the CDR3 is TGCGCCAGCAGCTTAACAGGTTTGGGGGACACTGAAGCTTTCTTT. As protein: CASSLTGLGDTEAFF.

The V gene is TRBV19, the J gene TRBJ1-2; TRBD1 is a possible D gene (6 bases). The CDR3 contains 15 residues. Germline-derived CDR1 and CDR2 are LNHDA and SQIVND (reference sequence). The V end lost 5 bases, the J end lost 3 bases, and 16 bases lay between the germline ends. The CDR3 here is CASSFGTPSYYGYTF. CDR3 nucleotides: TGTGCCAGTAGTTTCGGGACACCGAGTTACTATGGCTACACCTTC.

CDR3 loop: CASSRGLAVAGELFF. CDR3 bases: TGTGCCAGCAGTAGGGGACTAGCAGTCGCCGGGGAGCTGTTTTTT. J is TRBJ2-2 and V is TRBV3-1 (or the pseudogene TRBV3-2); the match to TRBD2 covers 9 bases. This CDR3 region has 15 residues. Germline CDR1 and CDR2: LGHDT and YNNKEL (reference sequence). V lost 6 bases, J lost 6 bases, and 8 bases stayed unmatched.

The V and J genes are TRBV7-6 and TRBJ2-3; tentatively, D is TRBD1 or TRBD2 (5 bases each). This CDR3 has 19 amino acids. Looked up from germline, CDR1 is SGHVS and CDR2 is FNYEAQ. Trimming left V 5 bases short and J 1 base short, with 25 bases between. This CDR3 is CASSQRPVSVGTGTDTQYF. The CDR3, as DNA: TGTGCCAGCAGCCAAAGACCAGTCTCAGTGGGGACCGGCACAGATACGCAGTATTTT.

V is TRBV5-4 and J is TRBJ1-2; perhaps TRBD1 as D (6 bases). V was pared by 0 bases and J by 4 bases, with 16 bases between. The CDR3 is 16 amino acids. The germline V gene has CDR1 SGHNT and CDR2 YYREEE (reference sequence). The CDR3 region is CASSLGERLGAYGYTF. In DNA form, the CDR3 reads TGTGCCAGCAGCTTGGGGGAGAGGTTGGGGGCCTATGGCTACACCTTC.

The chain uses TRBV4-1 and TRBJ2-3; D remains ambiguous. CDR3 length: 19 residues. Per the germline V gene, CDR1 is MGHRA and CDR2 is YSYEKL. V lost 0 bases and J lost 1, with 20 bases in between. The DNA of the CDR3 is TGCGCCAGCAGCCAAGATTCCCCAAATAGCATACTTCGCACAGATACGCAGTATTTT. It yields the protein CASSQDSPNSILRTDTQYF.

This rearrangement joins TRBV11-2 to TRBJ2-7; 10 positions match TRBD2. This CDR3 comprises 17 residues. In germline, CDR1 is SGHAT, CDR2 FQNNGV. V shed 5 bases and J 5 bases; nucleotides not matched to a gene: 15. The CDR3 loop reads CASSPSRHISGRNEQYF. CDR3 nucleotides: TGTGCCAGCAGCCCTAGTCGTCACATTAGCGGGAGGAACGAGCAGTACTTC.

Only a few counts were recorded for this clone. The V gene is TRBV5-5, the J gene TRBJ2-7; TRBD1 or TRBD2 may be the D gene (5 bases each). The V gene's germline CDR1 is SGHKS and CDR2 YYEKEE (reference sequence). V lost 1 base and J lost 0, with 11 bases in between. The CDR3 is 15 amino acids. The CDR3 DNA sequence: TGTGCCAGCAGCTTGTTTGGGACGGTCTCCTACGAGCAGTACTTC. Amino acid sequence: CASSLFGTVSYEQYF.

This clone was detected only once. CDR3 nucleotides: TGCGCCAGCAGCCAGCCGACAGATCTCATCTCTGGGGCCAACGTCCTGACTTTC. Its protein is CASSQPTDLISGANVLTF. V usage is TRBV4-1 and J usage is TRBJ2-6; D is perhaps TRBD1 (5 bases). Per the germline V gene, CDR1 is MGHRA and CDR2 is YSYEKL. CDR3 size: 18 residues. V dropped 3 bases and J dropped 0 bases, with 15 bases sitting between them.

The chain joins TRBV27 to TRBJ2-3, with D possibly being TRBD1 or TRBD2 (5 bases each). Looked up from germline, CDR1 is MNHEY and CDR2 is SMNVEV (reference sequence). This CDR3 comprises 14 residues. Trimming cost V 4 bases and J 2 bases, with 10 bases left between them. CDR3 sequence (DNA): TGTGCCAGCAGTTCCCGGGACCTCACAGATACGCAGTATTTT. Amino acids: CASSSRDLTDTQYF.

The genes are TRBV13 and TRBJ1-5; D gene uncertain. The CDR3 is 15 amino acids. Germline V CDR1 and CDR2: PRHDT, FYEKMQ (reference sequence). V gave up 3 bases and J gave up 0 bases, with 9 bases separating them. The DNA for the CDR3 is TGTGCCAGCAGCTTTGGGCGTCATAGCAATCAGCCCCAGCATTTT. It yields the protein CASSFGRHSNQPQHF.

The J gene is TRBJ1-1, the V gene TRBV19, with a possible D match to TRBD1 (5 bases). Germline loops: CDR1 LNHDA, CDR2 SQIVND (reference sequence). There are 16 residues in the CDR3. Between the trimmed V and J ends, which lost 6 bases and 1 base, there was a span of 18 bases. The CDR3 nucleotides are TGTGCCAGTAGATTTCAACCGGGACGGCGGAACACTGAAGCTTTCTTT. It codes for CASRFQPGRRNTEAFF.

The chain joins TRBV5-6 to TRBJ2-7; no clear D gene. The V and J ends lost 2 bases and 2 bases respectively, with 8 bases between them. This CDR3 is 13 amino acids long. CDR1 is SGHDT and CDR2 is YYEEEE in the germline V gene. CDR3 bases: TGTGCCAGCAGCTTCGGATCGCCCTACGAGCAGTACTTC. Translation gives CASSFGSPYEQYF.

This clone appeared a single time. Other DNA sequences from this sample encode an identical CDR3 as well. The chain employs TRBV27 and TRBJ2-7; 12 positions agree with TRBD2. CDR3 length: 15 residues. CDR1 and CDR2 from the germline V gene are MNHEY and SMNVEV (reference sequence). V was pared by 2 bases and J by 2 bases, with 1 base of the junction left unmatched. The CDR3 nucleotides read TGTGCCAGCAGTTTAGGACTAGCGGGAACCTACGAGCAGTACTTC. Protein: CASSLGLAGTYEQYF.

This chain joins TRBV5-1 and TRBJ1-4; D is perhaps TRBD1 (6 bases). The V gene lost 4 bases and the J gene lost 0 bases, with 13 bases spanning the gap. This CDR3 spans 16 amino acids. Germline CDR1 is SGHRS and CDR2 is YFSETQ. The CDR3 protein is CASSTFGGPTNEKLFF. In DNA, the CDR3 is TGCGCCAGCAGCACCTTCGGGGGCCCAACTAATGAAAAACTGTTTTTT.

The gene calls are TRBV4-1 and TRBJ2-3; 8 positions match TRBD2. Germline CDR1 is MGHRA and CDR2 is YSYEKL. Losses at the gene ends were 11 bases for V and 2 bases for J; bases not matched to a gene: 12. CDR3 length: 15 amino acids. In nucleotides, the CDR3 is TGCGCCTCCCGGGGGGGGCGTACGGACACAGATACGCAGTATTTT. Translation gives CASRGGRTDTDTQYF.

This clone was observed a few times. The chain employs TRBV9 and TRBJ2-3; possibly TRBD2 for D (5 bases). Between the trimmed V and J ends, which lost 0 bases and 1 base, there was a span of 9 bases. The CDR3 covers 15 residues. Germline assignment: CDR1 SGDLS and CDR2 YYNGEE. The CDR3 here is CASSVAGGRTDTQYF. As DNA, the CDR3 is TGTGCCAGCAGCGTAGCGGGCGGGCGCACAGATACGCAGTATTTT.

The chain uses TRBV5-1 and TRBJ1-5; D remains unclear. Germline V gene sequence: CDR1 SGHRS, CDR2 YFSETQ. Trimming stripped 4 bases from V and 2 bases from J, with 13 bases between. This CDR3 is 15 amino acids long. The CDR3 region is CASSAIAGGNQPQHF. CDR3 bases: TGCGCCAGCAGCGCGATCGCCGGGGGCAATCAGCCCCAGCATTTT.